Listed below are T cell receptor beta chains from one sample, sequenced in a study of T cells in Graves' hyperthyroidism and ophthalmopathy. TCRdb passed the multiplex PCR reads through MiXCR, listing each CDR3 protein once. In the table there are 270,000 or so distinct CDR3 sequences, roughly 15% of which are singletons. The material sequenced was blood. The receptor source for this set is a woman aged 45 to 65 with Graves' hyperthyroidism that later progressed to Graves' ophthalmopathy. CDR3s include the opening cysteine and the closing phenylalanine or tryptophan. D genes are given only for firm matches. Clone size, where shown, is once, few, many, or a class for clones that have expanded.

-	18	many	TRBV28	TRBJ2-7	CASPGRYRVATSPHEQYF	TGTGCCAGCCCCGGCCGATACAGGGTGGCGACTAGCCCCCACGAGCAGTACTTC
TRBD2	16	many	TRBV18	TRBJ2-5	CASSPPEASGQETQYF	TGTGCCAGCTCACCACCGGAGGCTAGCGGCCAAGAGACCCAGTACTTC
-	12	many	TRBV2	TRBJ2-1	CASSEVGNEQFF	TGTGCCAGCAGTGAAGTCGGGAATGAGCAGTTCTTC
-	12	-	TRBV7-9	TRBJ1-2	CASSLDPYRFPF	TGTGCCAGCAGCTTAGACCCATACAGGTTTCCCTTC
TRBD1	15	many	TRBV6-2/TRBV6-3	TRBJ1-1	CASSYGTGKNTEAFF	TGTGCCAGCAGTTACGGGACAGGGAAGAACACTGAAGCTTTCTTT
-	14	many	TRBV12-3/TRBV12-4	TRBJ2-7	CASSDSRSPYEQYF	TGTGCCAGCAGTGACTCCCGGAGCCCCTACGAGCAGTACTTC
TRBD2	15	many	TRBV20-1	TRBJ2-1	CSAGGPSGGYNEQFF	TGCAGTGCTGGAGGACCTAGCGGGGGCTACAATGAGCAGTTCTTC
-	14	few	TRBV20-1	TRBJ1-4	CSARDPRSGEKLFF	TGCAGTGCTAGAGATCCCAGGAGCGGGGAAAAACTGTTTTTT
-	13	-	TRBV6-2/TRBV6-3	TRBJ1-1	CASSYLRGSEAFF	TGTGCCAGCAGTTACCTGCGTGGATCTGAAGCTTTCTTT
-	16	many	TRBV6-6	TRBJ1-4	CASSYSTGWLNEKLFF	TGTGCCAGCAGTTACTCCACTGGGTGGCTCAATGAAAAACTGTTTTTT
-	14	-	TRBV7-9	TRBJ2-1	CASRGSGDYNEQFF	TGTGCCAGCAGGGGTAGCGGAGACTACAATGAGCAGTTCTTC
-	14	many	TRBV19	TRBJ1-1	CASSISGGTGEAFF	TGTGCCAGTAGTATATCGGGGGGGACGGGTGAAGCTTTCTTT
-	14	few	TRBV28	TRBJ2-7	CASSPFQGSHGQYF	TGTGCCAGCAGCCCATTTCAGGGCTCTCACGGGCAGTACTTC
-	12	many	TRBV28	TRBJ1-6	CASNRRQSPLHF	TGTGCCAGCAACAGGAGGCAATCACCCCTCCACTTT
TRBD2	21	many	TRBV7-8	TRBJ2-5	CASSLIWALAGGSGGVGTQYF	TGTGCCAGCAGCTTAATTTGGGCACTAGCGGGAGGAAGTGGGGGAGTGGGGACCCAGTACTTC
-	14	many	TRBV20-1	TRBJ2-7	CSAAVGGATYEQYF	TGCAGTGCTGCGGTGGGCGGGGCAACCTACGAGCAGTACTTC
TRBD1	14	-	TRBV27	TRBJ1-1	CASSDRGRDTEAFF	TGTGCCAGCAGTGACAGGGGAAGGGACACTGAAGCTTTCTTT
-	12	many	TRBV28	TRBJ1-2	CASSGNSGGYTF	TGTGCCAGCAGTGGAAACAGTGGGGGCTACACCTTC
-	16	-	TRBV10-3	TRBJ2-6	CAVRKAPTSGANVLTF	TGTGCCGTCCGGAAGGCTCCCACCTCTGGGGCCAACGTCCTGACTTTC
-	15	-	TRBV9	TRBJ1-2	CASSVAPGNLYGHTF	-